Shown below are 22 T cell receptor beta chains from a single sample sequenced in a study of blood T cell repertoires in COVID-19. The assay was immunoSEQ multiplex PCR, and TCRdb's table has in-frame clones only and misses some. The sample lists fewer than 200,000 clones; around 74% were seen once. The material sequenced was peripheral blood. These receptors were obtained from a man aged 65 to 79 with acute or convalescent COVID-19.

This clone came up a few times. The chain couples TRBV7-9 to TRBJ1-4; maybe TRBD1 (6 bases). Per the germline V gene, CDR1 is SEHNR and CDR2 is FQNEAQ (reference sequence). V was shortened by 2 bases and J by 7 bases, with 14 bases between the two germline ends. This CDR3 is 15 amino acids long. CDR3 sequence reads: CASSLMARGSEKLFF. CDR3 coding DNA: TGTGCCAGCAGCTTAATGGCCAGGGGAAGTGAAAAACTGTTTTTT.

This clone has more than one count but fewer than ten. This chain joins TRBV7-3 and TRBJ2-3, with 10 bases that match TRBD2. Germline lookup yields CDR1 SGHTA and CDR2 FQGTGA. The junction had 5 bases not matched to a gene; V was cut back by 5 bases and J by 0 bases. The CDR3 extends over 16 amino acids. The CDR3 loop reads CASSAVAGGSTDTQYF. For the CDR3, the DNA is TGTGCCAGCAGCGCCGTAGCGGGAGGAAGCACAGATACGCAGTATTTT.

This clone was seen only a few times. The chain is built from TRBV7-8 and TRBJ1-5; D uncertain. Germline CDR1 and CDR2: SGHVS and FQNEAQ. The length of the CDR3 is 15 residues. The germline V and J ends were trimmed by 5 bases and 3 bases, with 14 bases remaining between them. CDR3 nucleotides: TGTGCCAGCAGCGCCCCCGGAGGGAACAATCAGCCCCAGCATTTT. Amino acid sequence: CASSAPGGNNQPQHF.

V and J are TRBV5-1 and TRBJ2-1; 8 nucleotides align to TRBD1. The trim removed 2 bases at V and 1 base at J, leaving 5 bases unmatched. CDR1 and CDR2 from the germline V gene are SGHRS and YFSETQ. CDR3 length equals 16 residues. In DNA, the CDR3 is TGCGCCAGCAGCTTTCAGGGGGCGGCGTCCTACAATGAGCAGTTCTTC. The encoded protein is CASSFQGAASYNEQFF.

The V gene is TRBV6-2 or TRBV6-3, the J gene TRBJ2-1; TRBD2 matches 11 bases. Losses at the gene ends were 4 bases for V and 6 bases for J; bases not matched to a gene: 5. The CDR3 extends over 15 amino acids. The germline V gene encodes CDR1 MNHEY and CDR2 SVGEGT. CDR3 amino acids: CASSSLAGGRNEQFF. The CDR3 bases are TGTGCCAGCAGTTCCCTAGCGGGAGGTCGCAATGAGCAGTTCTTC.

The CDR3 loop is CASSLLRGAPSKDEQFF. In DNA, the CDR3 is TGTGCCAGCAGCCTCCTTAGGGGCGCCCCGTCTAAGGATGAGCAGTTCTTC. The chain combines TRBV5-5 with TRBJ2-1; D perhaps matches TRBD1 (5 bases). Germline CDR1 is SGHKS and CDR2 is YYEKEE (reference sequence). The CDR3 is made up of 17 amino acids. The V and J ends lost 4 bases and 8 bases respectively, with 25 bases between them.

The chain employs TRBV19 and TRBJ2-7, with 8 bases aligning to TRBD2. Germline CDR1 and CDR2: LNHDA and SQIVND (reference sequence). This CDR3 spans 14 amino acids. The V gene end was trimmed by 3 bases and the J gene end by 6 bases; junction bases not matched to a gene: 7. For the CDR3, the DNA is TGTGCCAGTAGTATCGCGGGGGGCTGGGCCGAGCAGTACTTC. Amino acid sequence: CASSIAGGWAEQYF.

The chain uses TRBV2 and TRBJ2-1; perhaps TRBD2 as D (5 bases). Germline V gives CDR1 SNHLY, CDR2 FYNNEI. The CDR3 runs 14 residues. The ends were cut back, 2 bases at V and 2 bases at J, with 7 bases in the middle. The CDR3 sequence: CASSERGTYNEQFF. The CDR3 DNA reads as TGTGCCAGCAGTGAAAGAGGGACCTACAATGAGCAGTTCTTC.

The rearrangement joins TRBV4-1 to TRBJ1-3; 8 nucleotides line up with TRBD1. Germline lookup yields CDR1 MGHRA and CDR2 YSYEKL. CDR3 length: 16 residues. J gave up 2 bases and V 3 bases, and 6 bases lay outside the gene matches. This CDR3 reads CASSHTGGLAGNTIYF. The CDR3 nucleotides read TGCGCCAGCAGCCATACAGGGGGGCTAGCTGGAAACACCATATATTTT.

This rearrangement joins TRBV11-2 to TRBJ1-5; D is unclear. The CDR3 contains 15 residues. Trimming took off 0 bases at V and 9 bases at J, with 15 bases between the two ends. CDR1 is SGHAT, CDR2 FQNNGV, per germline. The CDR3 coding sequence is TGTGCCAGCAGCTTAGAGGGAGGGCCTCGAGGGCCCCAGCATTTT. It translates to CASSLEGGPRGPQHF.

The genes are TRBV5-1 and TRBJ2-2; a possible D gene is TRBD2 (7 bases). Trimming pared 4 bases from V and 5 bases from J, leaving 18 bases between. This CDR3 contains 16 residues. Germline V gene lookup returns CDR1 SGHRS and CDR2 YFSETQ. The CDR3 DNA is TGCGCCAGCAGCGTGGTCCCCAGGGGAGGGACCGGGGAGCTGTTTTTT. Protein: CASSVVPRGGTGELFF.

The CDR3 DNA sequence: TGTGCCAGCAGTTTAGTAGTCCAGGTCGAGCTGTTTTTT. Translation gives CASSLVVQVELFF. The gene calls are TRBV12-3 or TRBV12-4 and TRBJ2-2; no definite D call. V gave up 1 base and J gave up 11 bases, with 11 bases separating them. The CDR3 is 13 residues long.

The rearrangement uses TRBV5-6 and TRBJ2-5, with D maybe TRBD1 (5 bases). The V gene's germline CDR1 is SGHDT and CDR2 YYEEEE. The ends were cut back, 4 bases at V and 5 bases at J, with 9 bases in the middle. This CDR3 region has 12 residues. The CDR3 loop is CASSQGFETQYF. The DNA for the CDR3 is TGTGCCAGCAGCCAGGGATTCGAGACCCAGTACTTC.

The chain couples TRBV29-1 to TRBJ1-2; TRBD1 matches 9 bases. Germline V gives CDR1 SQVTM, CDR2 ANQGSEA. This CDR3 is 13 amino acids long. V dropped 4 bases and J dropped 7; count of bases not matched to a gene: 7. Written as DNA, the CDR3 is TGCAGCGTTGTTAGTAGGACAGGGGTTGGCTACACCTTC. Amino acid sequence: CSVVSRTGVGYTF.

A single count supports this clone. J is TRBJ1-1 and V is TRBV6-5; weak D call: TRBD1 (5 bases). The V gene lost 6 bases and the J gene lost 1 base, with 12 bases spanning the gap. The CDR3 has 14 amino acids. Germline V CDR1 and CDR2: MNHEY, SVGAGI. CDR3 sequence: CASSPLTANTEAFF. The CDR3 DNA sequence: TGTGCCAGCAGCCCATTGACAGCGAACACTGAAGCTTTCTTT.

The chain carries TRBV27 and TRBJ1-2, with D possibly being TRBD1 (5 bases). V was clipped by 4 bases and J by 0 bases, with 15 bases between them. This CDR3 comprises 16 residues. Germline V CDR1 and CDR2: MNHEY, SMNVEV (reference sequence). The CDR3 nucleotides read TGTGCCAGCAGTTCCCCGTCGACAGTCCCTAACTATGGCTACACCTTC. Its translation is CASSSPSTVPNYGYTF.

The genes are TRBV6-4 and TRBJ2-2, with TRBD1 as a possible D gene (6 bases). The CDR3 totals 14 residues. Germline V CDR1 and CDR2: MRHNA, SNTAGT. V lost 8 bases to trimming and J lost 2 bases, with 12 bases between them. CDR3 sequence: CASGQGQNTGELFF. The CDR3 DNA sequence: TGTGCCAGCGGCCAGGGACAAAACACCGGGGAGCTGTTTTTT.

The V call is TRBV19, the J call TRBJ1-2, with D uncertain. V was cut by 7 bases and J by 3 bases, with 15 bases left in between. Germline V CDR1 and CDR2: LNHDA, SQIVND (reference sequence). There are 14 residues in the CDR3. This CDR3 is CASKNSPSDYGYTF. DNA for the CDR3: TGTGCCAGTAAGAACAGCCCCTCTGACTATGGCTACACCTTC.

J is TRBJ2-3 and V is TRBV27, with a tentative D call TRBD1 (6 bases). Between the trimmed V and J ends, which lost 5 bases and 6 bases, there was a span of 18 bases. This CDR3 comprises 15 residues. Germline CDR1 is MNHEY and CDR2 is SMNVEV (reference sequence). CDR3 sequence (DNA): TGTGCCAGCAGTCCCCACAGGGTTTCGGGTGATACGCAGTATTTT. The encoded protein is CASSPHRVSGDTQYF.

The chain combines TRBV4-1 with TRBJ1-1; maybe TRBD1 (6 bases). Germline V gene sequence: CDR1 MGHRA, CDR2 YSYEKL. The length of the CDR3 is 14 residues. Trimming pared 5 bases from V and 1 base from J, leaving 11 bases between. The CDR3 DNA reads TGCGCCAGCAGCAGGGACATGTGGAACACTGAAGCTTTCTTT. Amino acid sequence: CASSRDMWNTEAFF.

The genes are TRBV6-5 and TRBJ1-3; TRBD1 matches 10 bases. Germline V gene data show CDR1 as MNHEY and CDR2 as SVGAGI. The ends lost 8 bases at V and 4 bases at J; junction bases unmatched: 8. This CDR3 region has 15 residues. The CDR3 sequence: CASSGGQGSGNTIYF. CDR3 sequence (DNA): TGTGCCAGCTCTGGGGGACAGGGGAGCGGAAACACCATATATTTT.

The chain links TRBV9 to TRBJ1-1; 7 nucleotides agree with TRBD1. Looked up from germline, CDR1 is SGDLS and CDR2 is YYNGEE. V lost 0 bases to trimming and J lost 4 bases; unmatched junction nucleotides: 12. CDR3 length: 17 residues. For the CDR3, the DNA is TGTGCCAGCAGCGTAGCTTTGGCAGGGGGAAGCGGCACTGAAGCTTTCTTT. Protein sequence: CASSVALAGGSGTEAFF. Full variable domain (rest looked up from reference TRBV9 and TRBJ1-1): DSGVTQTPKHLITATGQRVTLRCSPRSGDLSVYWYQQSLDQGLQFLIQYYNGEERAKGNILERFSAQQFPDLHSELNLSSLELGDSALYFCASSVALAGGSGTEAFFGQGTRLTVV.